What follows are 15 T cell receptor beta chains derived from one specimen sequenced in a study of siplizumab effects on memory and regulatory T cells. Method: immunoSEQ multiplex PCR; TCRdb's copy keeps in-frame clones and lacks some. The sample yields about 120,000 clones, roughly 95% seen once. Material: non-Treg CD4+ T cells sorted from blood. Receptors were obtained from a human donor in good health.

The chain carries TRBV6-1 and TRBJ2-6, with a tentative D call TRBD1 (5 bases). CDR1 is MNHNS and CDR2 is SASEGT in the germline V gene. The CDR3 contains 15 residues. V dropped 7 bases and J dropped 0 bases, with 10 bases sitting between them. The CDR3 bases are TGTGCCAGCACTACAGGAAACTCTGGGGCCAACGTCCTGACTTTC. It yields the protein CASTTGNSGANVLTF.

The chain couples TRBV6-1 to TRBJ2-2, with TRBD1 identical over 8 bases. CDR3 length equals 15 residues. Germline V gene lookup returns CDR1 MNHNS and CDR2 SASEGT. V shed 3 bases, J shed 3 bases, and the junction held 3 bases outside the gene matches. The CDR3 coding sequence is TGTGCCAGCAGTGAGGCAGGGGGCGACACCGGGGAGCTGTTTTTT. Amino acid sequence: CASSEAGGDTGELFF.

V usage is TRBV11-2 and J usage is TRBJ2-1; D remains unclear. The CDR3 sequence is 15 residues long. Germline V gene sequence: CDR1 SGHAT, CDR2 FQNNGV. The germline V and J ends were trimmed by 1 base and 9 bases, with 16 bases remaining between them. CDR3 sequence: CASSLVLGSLGEQFF. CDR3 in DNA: TGTGCCAGCAGCTTAGTTCTAGGGTCGCTTGGTGAGCAGTTCTTC.

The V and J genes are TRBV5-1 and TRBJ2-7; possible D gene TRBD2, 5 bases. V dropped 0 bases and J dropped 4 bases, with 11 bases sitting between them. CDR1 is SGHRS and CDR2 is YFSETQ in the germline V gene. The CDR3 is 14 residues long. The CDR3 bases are TGCGCCAGCAGCTTGGGGACTCAACCTTACGAGCAGTACTTC. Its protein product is CASSLGTQPYEQYF.

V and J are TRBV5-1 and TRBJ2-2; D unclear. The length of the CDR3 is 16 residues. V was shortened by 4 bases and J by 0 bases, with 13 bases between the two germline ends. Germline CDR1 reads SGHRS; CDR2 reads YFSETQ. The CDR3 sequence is CASSPETTANTGELFF. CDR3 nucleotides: TGCGCCAGCAGCCCAGAGACAACCGCGAACACCGGGGAGCTGTTTTTT.

In nucleotides, the CDR3 is TGTGCCAGCAGCCAGGGACTAGCCACAGATACGCAGTATTTT. Residues: CASSQGLATDTQYF. The chain is built from TRBV7-3 and TRBJ2-3; 9 nucleotides align to TRBD2. Germline lookup yields CDR1 SGHTA and CDR2 FQGTGA. Trimming took 5 bases from V and 2 from J; bases not matched to a gene: 2. The CDR3 spans 14 residues.

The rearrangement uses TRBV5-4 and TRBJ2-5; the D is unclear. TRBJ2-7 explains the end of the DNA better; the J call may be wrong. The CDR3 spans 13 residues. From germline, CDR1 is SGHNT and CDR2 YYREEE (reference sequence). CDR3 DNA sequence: TGTGCCAGCAGCGCGACCGGATCCTACGAGCAGTACTTC. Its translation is CASSATGSYEQYF.

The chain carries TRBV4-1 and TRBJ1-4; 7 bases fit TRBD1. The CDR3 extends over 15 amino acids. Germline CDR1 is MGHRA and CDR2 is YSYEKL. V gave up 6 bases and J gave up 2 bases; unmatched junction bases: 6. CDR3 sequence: CASRPPGQTNEKLFF. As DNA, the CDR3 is TGCGCCAGCAGGCCTCCGGGACAGACTAATGAAAAACTGTTTTTT.

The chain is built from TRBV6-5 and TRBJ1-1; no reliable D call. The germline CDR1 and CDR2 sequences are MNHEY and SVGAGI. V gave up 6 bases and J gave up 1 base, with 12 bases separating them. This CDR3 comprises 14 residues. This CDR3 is CASRKPDSNTEAFF. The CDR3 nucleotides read TGTGCCAGCAGGAAACCGGACTCGAACACTGAAGCTTTCTTT.

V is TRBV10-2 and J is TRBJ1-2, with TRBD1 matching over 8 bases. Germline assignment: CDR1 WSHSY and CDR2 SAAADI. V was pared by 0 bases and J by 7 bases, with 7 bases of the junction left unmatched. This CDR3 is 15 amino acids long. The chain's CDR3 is CASSESADRVGGYTF. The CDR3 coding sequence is TGCGCCAGCAGTGAGTCTGCGGACAGGGTGGGTGGCTACACCTTC.

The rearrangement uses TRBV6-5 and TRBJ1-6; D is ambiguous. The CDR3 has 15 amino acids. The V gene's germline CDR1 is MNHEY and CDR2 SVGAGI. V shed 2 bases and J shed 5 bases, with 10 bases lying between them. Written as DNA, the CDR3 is TGTGCCAGCAGTTACGATGGAGAGGATAATTCACCCCTCCACTTT. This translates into CASSYDGEDNSPLHF.

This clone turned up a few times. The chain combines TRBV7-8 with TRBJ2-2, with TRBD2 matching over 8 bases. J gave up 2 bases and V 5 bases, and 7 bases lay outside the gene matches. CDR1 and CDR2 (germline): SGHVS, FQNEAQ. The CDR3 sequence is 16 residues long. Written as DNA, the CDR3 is TGTGCCAGCAGCCCTTCAGCGGGGGCCAACACCGGGGAGCTGTTTTTT. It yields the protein CASSPSAGANTGELFF.

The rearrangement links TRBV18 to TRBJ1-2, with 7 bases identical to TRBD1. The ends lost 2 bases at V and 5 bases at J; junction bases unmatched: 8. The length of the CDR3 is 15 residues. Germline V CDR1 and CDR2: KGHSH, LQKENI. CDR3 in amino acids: CASSPGRDSSYGYTF. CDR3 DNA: TGTGCCAGCTCACCAGGGCGGGACAGCAGTTATGGCTACACCTTC.

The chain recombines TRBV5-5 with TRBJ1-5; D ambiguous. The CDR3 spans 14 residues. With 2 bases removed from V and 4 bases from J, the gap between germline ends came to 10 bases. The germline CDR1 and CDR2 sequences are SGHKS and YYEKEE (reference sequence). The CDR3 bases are TGTGCCAGCAGCTTCGGGCAGGCTAATCAGCCCCAGCATTTT. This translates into CASSFGQANQPQHF.

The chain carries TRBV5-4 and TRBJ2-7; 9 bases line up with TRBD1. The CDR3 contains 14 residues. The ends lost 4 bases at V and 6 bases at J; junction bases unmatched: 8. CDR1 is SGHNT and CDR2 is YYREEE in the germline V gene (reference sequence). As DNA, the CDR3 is TGTGCCAGCAGCCCGGGGACAGGGCAGAGCGAGCAGTACTTC. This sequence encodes CASSPGTGQSEQYF.